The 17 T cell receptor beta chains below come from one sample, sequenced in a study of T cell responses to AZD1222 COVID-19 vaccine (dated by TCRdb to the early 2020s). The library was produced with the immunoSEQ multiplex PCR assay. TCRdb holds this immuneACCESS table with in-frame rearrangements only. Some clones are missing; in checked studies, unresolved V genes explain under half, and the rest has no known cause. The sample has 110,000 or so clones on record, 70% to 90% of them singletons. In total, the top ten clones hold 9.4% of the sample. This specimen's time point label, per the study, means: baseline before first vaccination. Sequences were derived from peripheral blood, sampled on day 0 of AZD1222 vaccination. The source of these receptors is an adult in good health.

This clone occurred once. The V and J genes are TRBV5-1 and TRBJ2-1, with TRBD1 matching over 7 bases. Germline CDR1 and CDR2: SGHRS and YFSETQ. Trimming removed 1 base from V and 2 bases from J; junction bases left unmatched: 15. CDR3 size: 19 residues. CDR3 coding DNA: TGCGCCAGCAGCTTGACCCAGACAGGGACCTTGCCTGCCTACAATGAGCAGTTCTTC. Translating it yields CASSLTQTGTLPAYNEQFF. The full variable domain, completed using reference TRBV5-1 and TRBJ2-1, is KAGVTQTPRYLIKTRGQQVTLSCSPISGHRSVSWYQQTPGQGLQFLFEYFSETQRNKGNFPGRFSGRQFSNSRSEMNVSTLELGDSALYLCASSLTQTGTLPAYNEQFFGPGTRLTVL.

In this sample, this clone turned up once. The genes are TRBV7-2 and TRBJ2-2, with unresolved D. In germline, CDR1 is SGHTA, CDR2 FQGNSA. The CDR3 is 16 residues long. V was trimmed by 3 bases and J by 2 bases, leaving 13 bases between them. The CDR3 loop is CASSLLGQSNTGELFF. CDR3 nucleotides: TGTGCCAGCAGCTTGTTAGGGCAGTCTAACACCGGGGAGCTGTTTTTT.

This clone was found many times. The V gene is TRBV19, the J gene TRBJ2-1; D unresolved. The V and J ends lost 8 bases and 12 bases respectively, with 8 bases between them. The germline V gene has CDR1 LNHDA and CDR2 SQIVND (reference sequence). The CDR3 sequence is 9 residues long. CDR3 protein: CASLFGQFF. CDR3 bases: TGTGCCAGTCTCTTTGGGCAGTTCTTC.

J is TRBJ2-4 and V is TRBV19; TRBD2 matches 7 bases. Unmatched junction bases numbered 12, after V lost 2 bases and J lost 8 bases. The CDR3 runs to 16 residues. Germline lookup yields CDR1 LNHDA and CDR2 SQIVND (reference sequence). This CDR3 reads CASSIQSARGLDIQYF. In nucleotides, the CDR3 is TGTGCCAGTAGTATACAATCCGCGCGGGGGTTGGACATTCAGTACTTC.

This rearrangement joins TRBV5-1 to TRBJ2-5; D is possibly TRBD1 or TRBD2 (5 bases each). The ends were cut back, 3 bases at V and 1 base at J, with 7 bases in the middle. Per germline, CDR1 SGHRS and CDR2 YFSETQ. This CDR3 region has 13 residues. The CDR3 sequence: CASSSGTQETQYF. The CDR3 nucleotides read TGCGCCAGCAGCTCCGGGACCCAAGAGACCCAGTACTTC.

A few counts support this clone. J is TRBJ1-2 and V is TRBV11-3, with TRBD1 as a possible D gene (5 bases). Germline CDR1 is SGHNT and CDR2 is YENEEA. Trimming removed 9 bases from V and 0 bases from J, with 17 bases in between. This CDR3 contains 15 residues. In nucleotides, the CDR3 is TGTGCCAGGACCCTAGGGGCTACACCTAACTATGGCTACACCTTC. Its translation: CARTLGATPNYGYTF.

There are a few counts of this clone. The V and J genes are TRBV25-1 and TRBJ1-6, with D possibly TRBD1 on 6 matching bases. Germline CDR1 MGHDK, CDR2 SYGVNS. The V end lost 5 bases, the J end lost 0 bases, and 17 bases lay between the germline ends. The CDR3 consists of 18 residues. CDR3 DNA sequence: TGTGCCAGCAGTTTACAGGGTCGGCGGAGCTCCTATAATTCACCCCTCCACTTT. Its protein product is CASSLQGRRSSYNSPLHF.

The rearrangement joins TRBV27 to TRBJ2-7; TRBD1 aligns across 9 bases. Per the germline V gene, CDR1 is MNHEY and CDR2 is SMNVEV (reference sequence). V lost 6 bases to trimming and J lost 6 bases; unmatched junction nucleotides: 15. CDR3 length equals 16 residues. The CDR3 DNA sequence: TGTGCCAGCAGCGACCCGTCCACAGGGGGCATATCCGAGCAGTACTTC. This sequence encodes CASSDPSTGGISEQYF.

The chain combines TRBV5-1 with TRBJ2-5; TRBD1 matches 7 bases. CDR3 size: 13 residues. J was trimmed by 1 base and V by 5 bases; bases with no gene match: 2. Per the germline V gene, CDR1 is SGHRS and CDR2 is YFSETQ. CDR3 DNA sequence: TGCGCCAGCAGTCGGACAGGCCAAGAGACCCAGTACTTC. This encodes CASSRTGQETQYF.

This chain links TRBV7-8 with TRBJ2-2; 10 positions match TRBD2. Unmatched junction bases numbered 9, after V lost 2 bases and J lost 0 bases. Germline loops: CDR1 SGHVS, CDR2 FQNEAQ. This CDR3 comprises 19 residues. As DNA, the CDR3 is TGTGCCAGCAGCTTACACTTTATTGGACTAGCGGCGAACACCGGGGAGCTGTTTTTT. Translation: CASSLHFIGLAANTGELFF.

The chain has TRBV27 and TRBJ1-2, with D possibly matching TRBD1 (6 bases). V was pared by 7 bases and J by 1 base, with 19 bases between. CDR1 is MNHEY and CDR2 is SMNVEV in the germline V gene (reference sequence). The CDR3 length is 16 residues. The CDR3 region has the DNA TGTGCCAGCACCTTAAACCGGGACACCATTAACTATGGCTACACCTTC. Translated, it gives CASTLNRDTINYGYTF.

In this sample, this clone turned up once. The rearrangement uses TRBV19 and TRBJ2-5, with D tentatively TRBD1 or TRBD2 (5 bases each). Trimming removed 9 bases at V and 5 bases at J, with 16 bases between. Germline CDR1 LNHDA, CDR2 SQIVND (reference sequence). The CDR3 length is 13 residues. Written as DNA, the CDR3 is TGTGCCAGCCGTTACGGGGCAGGGGAGACCCAGTACTTC. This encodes CASRYGAGETQYF.

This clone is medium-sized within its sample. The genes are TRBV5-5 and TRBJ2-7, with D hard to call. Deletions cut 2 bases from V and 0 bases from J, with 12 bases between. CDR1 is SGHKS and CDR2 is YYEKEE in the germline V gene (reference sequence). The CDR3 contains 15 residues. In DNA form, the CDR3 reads TGTGCCAGCAGCTTTAACCCTTACAGCTCCTACGAGCAGTACTTC. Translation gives CASSFNPYSSYEQYF.

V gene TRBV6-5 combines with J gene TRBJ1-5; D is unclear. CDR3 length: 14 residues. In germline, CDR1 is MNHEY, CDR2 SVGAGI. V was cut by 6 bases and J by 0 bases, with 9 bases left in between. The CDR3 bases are TGTGCCAGCAGCGAGAGAAATAGCAATCAGCCCCAGCATTTT. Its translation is CASSERNSNQPQHF.

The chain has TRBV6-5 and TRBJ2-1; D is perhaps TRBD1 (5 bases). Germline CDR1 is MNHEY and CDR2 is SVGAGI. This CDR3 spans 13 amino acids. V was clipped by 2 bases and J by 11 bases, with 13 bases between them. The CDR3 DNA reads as TGTGCCAGCAGTTACACTCAGGGTCGGAAGCAGTTCTTC. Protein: CASSYTQGRKQFF.

The CDR3 nucleotides read TGTGCCAGCAGCCAGGGGAGTTACCAGAACTATGGCTACACCTTC. Translating it yields CASSQGSYQNYGYTF. The chain links TRBV3-1 (or the pseudogene TRBV3-2) to TRBJ1-2; D unclear. CDR3 length equals 15 residues. Germline values: CDR1 LGHDT, CDR2 YNNKEL (reference sequence). V was pared by 3 bases and J by 2 bases, with 13 bases between.

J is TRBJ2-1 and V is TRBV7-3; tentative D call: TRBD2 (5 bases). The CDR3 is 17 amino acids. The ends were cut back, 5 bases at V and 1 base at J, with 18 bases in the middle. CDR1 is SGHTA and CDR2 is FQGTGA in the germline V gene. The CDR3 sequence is CASSPRGSLRSYNEQFF. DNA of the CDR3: TGTGCCAGCAGCCCTCGCGGGTCCCTCAGATCCTACAATGAGCAGTTCTTC.